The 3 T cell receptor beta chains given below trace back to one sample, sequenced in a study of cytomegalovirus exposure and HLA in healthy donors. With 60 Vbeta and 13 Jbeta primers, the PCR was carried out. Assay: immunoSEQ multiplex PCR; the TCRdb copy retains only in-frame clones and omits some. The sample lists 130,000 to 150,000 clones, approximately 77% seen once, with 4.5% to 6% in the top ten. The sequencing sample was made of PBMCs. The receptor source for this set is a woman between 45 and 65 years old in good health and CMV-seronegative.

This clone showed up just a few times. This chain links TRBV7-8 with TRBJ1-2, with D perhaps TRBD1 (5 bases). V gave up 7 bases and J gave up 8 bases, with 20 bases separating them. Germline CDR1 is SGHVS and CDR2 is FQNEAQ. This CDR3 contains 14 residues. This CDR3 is CASNPFEAGLGYTF. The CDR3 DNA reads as TGTGCCAGCAACCCCTTTGAGGCAGGGCTGGGCTACACCTTC.

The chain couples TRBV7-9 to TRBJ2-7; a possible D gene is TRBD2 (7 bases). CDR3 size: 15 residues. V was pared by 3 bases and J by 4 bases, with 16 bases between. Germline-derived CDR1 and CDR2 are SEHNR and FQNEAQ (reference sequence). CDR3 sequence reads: CASSFLNREGYEQYF. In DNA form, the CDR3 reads TGTGCCAGCAGCTTTTTAAACAGGGAGGGGTACGAGCAGTACTTC.

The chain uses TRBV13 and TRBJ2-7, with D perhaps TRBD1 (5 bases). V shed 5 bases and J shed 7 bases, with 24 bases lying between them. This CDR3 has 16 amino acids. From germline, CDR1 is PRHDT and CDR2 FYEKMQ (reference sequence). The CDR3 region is CASSAMTWGRVEEQYF. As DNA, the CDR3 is TGTGCCAGCAGCGCGATGACCTGGGGCCGGGTTGAGGAGCAGTACTTC.